Detailed here is one TCR beta chain. The antigen it recognizes is unknown. Base qualities are not provided; no much larger clone lies one nucleotide away. To synthesize cDNA, template-switch 5'RACE was performed with a primer carrying a 10-nucleotide random unique molecular identifier so that each TCR transcript was tagged. Every sequencing run covered 15-18 subjects and yielded more than 180 million TCR-beta sequences. The RNeasy kit was used to extract total RNA. Using the KAPA Real-time Library Amplification kit, TCR-beta VDJ regions were amplified with primers for the TCR constant region and the 5'RACE anchor. A first PCR added sample indexes and Illumina adaptors, and a second PCR then raised library yield. The roughly 650 bp TCR product was size-selected on a 2% E-gel SizeSelection system after Ampure bead purification. Before pooling, libraries had their quality checked on a Bioanalyzer, their concentration measured with Qubit, and their quantity determined with the Kapa Library Quantification kit. Libraries were sequenced paired-end 2 x 150 bp on an Illumina HiSeq 2500. To increase sequence diversity, about 25-31% phiX was spiked into each library pool. Turning to the authors' computational methods: Quality-filtered reads were processed with the UMI-based MiGEC pipeline, which removed over 90% of raw TCR sequences during error correction. VDJ genes were aligned to IMGT germline references, and each clonotype was defined by a unique CDR3 amino acid sequence together with V-J genes. Clonal expansion, Shannon diversity and CDR3 relatedness were evaluated with VDJtools (CalcPairwiseDistances, ClusterSamples), while phylogenetic trees were built in CLCbio workbench. Expanded clones were defined as having at least 8 unique UMIs, based on coefficient-of-variation modelling across technical triplicates. TCRdb cleaned the public reads at Q25 with fastp, built clones with MiXCR and kept in-frame beta chains. Each CDR3 protein appears once, grouped with its most common genes and DNA. The V and J calls shown here were made by TCRdb, not taken from the authors' results. This sample comprises 60,000 or so distinct CDR3 sequences, about 3.7% of them detected only once. 6% to 8% of the sample is taken by the ten largest.

These data are taken from a study of neurological immune-mediated disorders (dated by TCRdb to the late 2010s). Background for the entire study: Among the approximately 34 multiple sclerosis patients, relapsing-remitting MS accounted for some 30 and secondary progressive MS accounted for 3. Using UMI-based sequencing, the study compared peripheral blood TCR-beta repertoires from patients with HTLV-I-associated myelopathy (HAM/TSP), patients with multiple sclerosis, and healthy controls. Alongside PBMC samples, the set of about 97 TCR-beta libraries contained longitudinal samples, technical triplicates, and paired CD4+ and CD8+ T-cell subsets that had been sorted. The cohort comprised 68 subjects: roughly 15 HAM/TSP patients, roughly 34 multiple sclerosis patients and about 20 healthy controls. General study outcomes and caveats: The MS cluster showed no association with clinical or MRI features, and the authors stated that larger cohorts are needed. TCR clonal expansion was greatest in HAM/TSP patients and smallest in MS patients, who ranked below even healthy controls. Across subjects, expanded clones never shared an identical CDR3 amino acid sequence, which suggests that the TCR-beta repertoires in every group were private. In a phylogenetic analysis, the repertoires of 18 out of 34 MS patients fell into a single cluster of related CDR3 sequences, pointing to a possible signature at the repertoire level.

Unsorted PBMC libraries were generated from 2 million PBMCs stored in RNAlater at -80 °C until RNA extraction. The multiple sclerosis patients were enrolled in a US clinical protocol that evaluated disease progression with magnetic resonance imaging. Peripheral blood underwent Ficoll-Hypaque density gradient centrifugation to isolate PBMCs, which were then cryopreserved in liquid nitrogen. Including the terminal cysteine and phenylalanine, the CDR3 comprises 14 residues. The retained sequence is limited to the CDR3, 42 bases, with the frame set at the first base. Based on the germline V gene, the CDR1 and CDR2 sequences are SGHRS and YFSETQ. Trimming at the junction amounts to 1 base on V and 2 bases on J, and the germline ends lie 9 bases apart.

The source of this sequence is a woman in her sixties or seventies with multiple sclerosis. The V and J genes are TRBV5-1 and TRBJ1-2; no D gene call is confident. Specimen: PBMCs. The CDR3 region has the sequence CASSLYSSNYGYTF. Read as DNA, the sequence is TGCGCCAGCAGCTTGTACAGTTCCAACTATGGCTACACCTTC.